Only a few counts were recorded for the clone carrying this T cell receptor (beta chain). TCRdb reanalysed the 5' RACE reads using MiXCR and keeps one entry per CDR3 protein. The sample has approximately 260,000 distinct CDR3 sequences; around 13% are singletons. This entry comes from a study of T cells after yellow fever vaccination. The CDR3 is 16 residues long. The sample was CD4+ T cells sorted from PBMCs, taken 45 days after the yellow fever booster vaccination. This sequence was found in a man aged 25-40 years who received the YFV17D yellow fever vaccine. This chain connects TRBV21-1 to TRBJ2-3; TRBD2, the D gene given by the table, was not confirmed from the DNA. TRBV21-1 is described as a pseudogene. CDR3 sequence (DNA): TGTGCCAGCACCCTTCTAGCGGGAGGCCGCACAGATACGCAGTATTTT. Translation gives CASTLLAGGRTDTQYF.